These 21 T cell receptor beta chains originate from one sample sequenced in a study of cytomegalovirus exposure and HLA in healthy donors. The repertoire was sequenced with immunoSEQ multiplex PCR; TCRdb's copy has only in-frame clones and lacks some. The table shows 70,000 or so clones, with approximately 95% occurring only once. The sequencing sample was made of PBMCs. These TCRs come from a man younger than 35 in good health and CMV-seropositive.

The genes are TRBV20-1 and TRBJ1-2; unclear D gene. Germline-derived CDR1 and CDR2 are DFQATT and SNEGSKA (reference sequence). The V end was cut by 2 bases, the J end by 8 bases, with 9 bases between. The CDR3 has 11 amino acids. CDR3: CSARPEEGYTF. CDR3 coding DNA: TGCAGTGCTAGACCGGAGGAGGGCTACACCTTC.

This sequence joins TRBV9 and TRBJ2-2, with D perhaps TRBD2 (5 bases). The CDR3 has 14 residues. The germline V gene encodes CDR1 SGDLS and CDR2 YYNGEE. Trimming removed 4 bases from V and 7 bases from J, with 14 bases in between. The CDR3 loop reads CASSPNTSDGELFF. CDR3 DNA: TGTGCCAGCAGCCCTAATACTAGTGACGGGGAGCTGTTTTTT.

The V and J genes are TRBV2 and TRBJ1-2; D is unclear. This CDR3 contains 14 residues. The V gene's germline CDR1 is SNHLY and CDR2 FYNNEI. V was trimmed by 6 bases and J by 7 bases, leaving 18 bases between them. The CDR3 DNA reads as TGTGCCAGCAGGGCGGAGGGAGTGGAGAGTGGCTACACCTTC. Protein sequence: CASRAEGVESGYTF.

The genes are TRBV6-6 and TRBJ1-1; no reliable D call. This CDR3 is built from 12 residues. Germline CDR1 reads MNHNY; CDR2 reads SVGAGI (reference sequence). The V gene lost 4 bases and the J gene lost 4 bases, with 7 bases spanning the gap. The CDR3 sequence is CASSSLSTEAFF. Here the CDR3 DNA reads TGTGCCAGCAGTTCGTTGAGCACTGAAGCTTTCTTT.

This chain uses TRBV15 with TRBJ2-7; tentatively, D is TRBD2 (6 bases). CDR3 length: 14 amino acids. V gave up 1 base and J gave up 3 bases, with 10 bases separating them. The germline CDR1 and CDR2 sequences are LNHNV and YYDKDF (reference sequence). The CDR3 spells CATSRGQEGYEQYF. The CDR3 region has the DNA TGTGCCACCAGCAGAGGCCAGGAGGGCTACGAGCAGTACTTC.

The chain carries TRBV2 and TRBJ1-1; tentative D call: TRBD1 (5 bases). Trimming took 3 bases from V and 2 from J, leaving 10 bases between them. The CDR3 covers 14 residues. Looked up from germline, CDR1 is SNHLY and CDR2 is FYNNEI. The CDR3 spells CASSEQGGNTEAFF. For the CDR3, the DNA is TGTGCCAGCAGTGAGCAGGGAGGCAACACTGAAGCTTTCTTT.

The chain is built from TRBV7-8 and TRBJ2-7; 10 nucleotides align to TRBD2. The CDR3 has 16 residues. Losses at the gene ends were 3 bases for V and 0 bases for J; bases not matched to a gene: 5. Germline V gives CDR1 SGHVS, CDR2 FQNEAQ. CDR3 residues: CASSFTGTSVSYEQYF. The CDR3 coding sequence is TGTGCCAGCAGCTTCACGGGGACTAGCGTCTCCTACGAGCAGTACTTC.

This clone occurred once. This chain's CDR3 is CASSGRLNTEAFF. CDR3 coding DNA: TGTGCCAGCAGCGGTCGGTTGAACACTGAAGCTTTCTTT. The V gene is TRBV9, the J gene TRBJ1-1, with D hard to call. V was trimmed by 3 bases and J by 0 bases, leaving 6 bases between them. Per germline, CDR1 SGDLS and CDR2 YYNGEE. The CDR3 is 13 amino acids.

The CDR3 protein is CASSLDSFQETQYF. For the CDR3, the DNA is TGTGCCAGCAGCTTAGACTCCTTCCAAGAGACCCAGTACTTC. The chain uses TRBV11-1 and TRBJ2-5; D remains unclear. Germline V gene sequence: CDR1 SGHAT, CDR2 FQDESV (reference sequence). This CDR3 has 14 residues. Trimming shortened V by 1 base and J by 1 base, and 7 bases separated the two germline ends. The entire variable domain, with the rest obtained from reference TRBV11-1 and TRBJ2-5, is as follows: EAEVAQSPRYKITEKSQAVAFWCDPISGHATLYWYRQILGQGPELLVQFQDESVVDDSQLPKDRFSAERLKGVDSTLKIQPAELGDSAMYLCASSLDSFQETQYFGPGTRLLVL.

The rearrangement uses TRBV4-2 and TRBJ2-2; tentatively, D is TRBD2 (5 bases). This CDR3 comprises 15 residues. CDR1 and CDR2 (germline): LGHNA, YNFKEQ. V lost 1 base and J lost 1, with 7 bases in between. CDR3 region: CASSQGAENTGELFF. In DNA form, the CDR3 reads TGTGCCAGCAGCCAAGGAGCGGAGAACACCGGGGAGCTGTTTTTT.

This CDR3 reads CASSFDTQGYEQYF. The CDR3 coding sequence is TGCGCCAGCAGCTTCGACACCCAGGGTTACGAGCAGTACTTC. The chain has TRBV5-1 and TRBJ2-7, with D possibly matching TRBD1 (5 bases). Germline V gives CDR1 SGHRS, CDR2 YFSETQ. The CDR3 is made up of 14 amino acids. V shed 2 bases and J shed 4 bases, with 13 bases lying between them.

DNA of the CDR3: TGTGCCAGCAGCAAACAGGGTGACGAGCAGTACTTC. Protein product: CASSKQGDEQYF. V usage is TRBV2 and J usage is TRBJ2-7; weak D call: TRBD1 (6 bases). The CDR3 consists of 12 residues. V lost 6 bases to trimming and J lost 5 bases, with 11 bases between them. Germline V gene sequence: CDR1 SNHLY, CDR2 FYNNEI. Full variable domain (outside the CDR3, taken from reference TRBV2 and TRBJ2-7): EPEVTQTPSHQVTQMGQEVILRCVPISNHLYFYWYRQILGQKVEFLVSFYNNEISEKSEIFDDQFSVERPDGSNFTLKIRSTKLEDSAMYFCASSKQGDEQYFGPGTRLTVT.

This clone was seen once. V usage is TRBV4-1 and J usage is TRBJ2-7, with 8 bases matching TRBD2. Germline assignment: CDR1 MGHRA and CDR2 YSYEKL. V was clipped by 1 base and J by 4 bases; unmatched bases: 6. This CDR3 spans 15 amino acids. CDR3 sequence reads: CASSQVLAETYEQYF. Here the CDR3 DNA reads TGCGCCAGCAGCCAAGTACTAGCGGAGACGTACGAGCAGTACTTC.

This chain joins TRBV4-1 and TRBJ1-1, with a weak D call TRBD1 (6 bases). V was trimmed by 5 bases and J by 4 bases, leaving 17 bases between them. The CDR3 is 15 residues long. Germline CDR1 reads MGHRA; CDR2 reads YSYEKL. The CDR3 loop reads CASSSELTGSTEAFF. Here the CDR3 DNA reads TGCGCCAGCAGCTCAGAGCTGACAGGATCCACTGAAGCTTTCTTT.

The genes are TRBV5-1 and TRBJ1-5; D is undetermined. Deletions cut 4 bases from V and 4 bases from J, with 9 bases between. Germline CDR1 SGHRS, CDR2 YFSETQ. This CDR3 is 13 amino acids long. CDR3 in amino acids: CASSPTGNQPQHF. The CDR3 DNA follows: TGCGCCAGCAGCCCCACGGGAAATCAGCCCCAGCATTTT.

The CDR3 DNA follows: TGTGCCAGCAGTCCTGACCCAGGAGGGACTGAAGCTTTCTTT. Protein sequence: CASSPDPGGTEAFF. V usage is TRBV6-1 and J usage is TRBJ1-1; the D is unclear. Germline V gives CDR1 MNHNS, CDR2 SASEGT. With 5 bases removed from V and 5 bases from J, the gap between germline ends came to 15 bases. This CDR3 contains 14 residues.

This chain uses TRBV6-5 with TRBJ2-1; TRBD1 matches 8 bases. Looked up from germline, CDR1 is MNHEY and CDR2 is SVGAGI. Trimming took 5 bases from V and 15 from J; bases not matched to a gene: 9. The CDR3 is 12 amino acids. In DNA, the CDR3 is TGTGCCAGCAGTAGATACCGGGACAGGTTGTTCTTC. It codes for CASSRYRDRLFF.

About this clone: Germline and junction disagree at one end, which may indicate a read error. V gene TRBV2 combines with J gene TRBJ2-7; D unclear. Germline assignment: CDR1 SNHLY and CDR2 FYNNEI. This CDR3 has 12 residues. The CDR3 DNA reads as TGTGCCAGCATCAGGTCCTCCAACGAGCAGTACTTC. This sequence encodes CASIRSSNEQYF.

This clone appeared once. The chain employs TRBV28 and TRBJ2-3; a possible D gene is TRBD1 (7 bases). From germline, CDR1 is MDHEN and CDR2 SYDVKM. This CDR3 has 14 amino acids. The V gene lost 5 bases and the J gene lost 4 bases, with 13 bases spanning the gap. The CDR3 bases are TGTGCCAGCAGTCCCAGGGGGGCACCAGATACGCAGTATTTT. Encoded protein: CASSPRGAPDTQYF. Full variable domain (remainder filled in from reference TRBV28 and TRBJ2-3): DVKVTQSSRYLVKRTGEKVFLECVQDMDHENMFWYRQDPGLGLRLIYFSYDVKMKEKGDIPEGYSVSREKKERFSLILESASTNQTSMYLCASSPRGAPDTQYFGPGTRLTVL.

The genes are TRBV5-1 and TRBJ1-1; 8 bases match TRBD1. Per the germline V gene, CDR1 is SGHRS and CDR2 is YFSETQ. CDR3 size: 17 residues. With 1 base clipped from V and 4 bases from J, the junction kept 12 bases outside the gene matches. CDR3 protein: CASSLRDRGVGSTEAFF. The CDR3 DNA is TGCGCCAGCAGCTTGCGAGACAGGGGAGTCGGGAGCACTGAAGCTTTCTTT.

V is TRBV11-3 and J is TRBJ2-6; weak D call: TRBD2 (6 bases). The V gene's germline CDR1 is SGHNT and CDR2 YENEEA. The ends were cut back, 6 bases at V and 0 bases at J, with 15 bases in the middle. The CDR3 length is 17 residues. The CDR3 here is CASRTGLTYSGANVLTF. For the CDR3, the DNA is TGTGCCAGCAGGACGGGACTTACATACTCTGGGGCCAACGTCCTGACTTTC.